The 32 T cell receptor beta chains reported below all come from one sample, sequenced in a study of sequential checkpoint blockade in melanoma (dated by TCRdb to between 2017 and 2020). The library was made by the immunoSEQ multiplex PCR assay. The clones in this table, taken by TCRdb from immuneACCESS, are in-frame only. Not every clone is retained; where verified, under half of the shortfall comes from an unresolved V gene, and the cause of the rest is unknown. The sample records 15,000 to 20,000 clones, 70% to 75% of which are singletons. Roughly 33% of the sample comes from the top ten. According to the study, the label for this sample's treatment or condition signals: randomized to nivolumab then ipilimumab (arm A) or the reverse (arm B). The specimen comprised CD8+ T cells sorted from blood (inferred from file names), sampled from a patient given nivolumab and ipilimumab in sequence. The receptor set was obtained from a human donor with melanoma.

This sequence joins TRBV4-2 and TRBJ2-5; 7 nucleotides line up with TRBD2. CDR3 length: 17 residues. Germline trimming cut 0 bases from V and 3 bases from J; bases unmatched to any gene: 10. CDR1 is LGHNA, CDR2 YNFKEQ, per germline. CDR3 sequence reads: CASSQDLEAGVEETQYF. Written as DNA, the CDR3 is TGTGCCAGCAGCCAAGATTTGGAGGCGGGGGTGGAAGAGACCCAGTACTTC.

This sequence joins TRBV4-1 and TRBJ2-1, with 8 bases matching TRBD2. The V and J ends lost 2 bases and 8 bases, in that order; junction bases with no gene match: 8. Germline CDR1 reads MGHRA; CDR2 reads YSYEKL. The CDR3 runs 15 residues. The CDR3 reads CASSQPGLGGDEQFF. The CDR3 nucleotides read TGCGCCAGCAGCCAACCGGGACTAGGAGGCGATGAGCAGTTCTTC.

The chain joins TRBV5-4 to TRBJ2-7; 12 nucleotides align to TRBD2. V gave up 5 bases and J gave up 0 bases; unmatched junction bases: 12. Germline values: CDR1 SGHNT, CDR2 YYREEE (reference sequence). This CDR3 comprises 18 residues. The CDR3, as DNA: TGTGCCAGCAGGCCGTGGGCTAGCGGGGGGGTAAGCTCCTACGAGCAGTACTTC. This encodes CASRPWASGGVSSYEQYF.

The chain is built from TRBV6-4 and TRBJ2-3; the D gene is possibly TRBD2 (6 bases). The germline gives CDR1 MRHNA, CDR2 SNTAGT. V lost 6 bases and J lost 0, with 16 bases in between. The CDR3 runs to 16 residues. The CDR3 region is CASSLTGAASTDTQYF. The CDR3 DNA is TGTGCCAGCAGCCTAACGGGAGCCGCTAGCACAGATACGCAGTATTTT.

This clone was counted only a few times. This chain joins TRBV12-5 and TRBJ1-5, with TRBD1 identical over 8 bases. The V and J ends lost 6 bases and 6 bases, in that order; junction bases with no gene match: 10. The CDR3 has 15 residues. Germline assignment: CDR1 LGHNT and CDR2 FRNRAP. The CDR3 sequence is CASGEGQGISQPQHF. The CDR3 bases are TGTGCTAGTGGCGAAGGACAGGGAATAAGTCAGCCCCAGCATTTT. Drawing the rest from reference TRBV12-5 and TRBJ1-5, the complete variable domain is DARVTQTPRHKVTEMGQEVTMRCQPILGHNTVFWYRQTMMQGLELLAYFRNRAPLDDSGMPKDRFSAEMPDATLATLKIQPSEPRDSAVYFCASGEGQGISQPQHFGDGTRLSIL.

The chain combines TRBV4-1 with TRBJ2-7; D is perhaps TRBD2 (5 bases). The CDR3 sequence is 14 residues long. The germline CDR1 and CDR2 sequences are MGHRA and YSYEKL. With 0 bases removed from V and 4 bases from J, the gap between germline ends came to 10 bases. CDR3 residues: CASSQESGRYEQYF. In DNA, the CDR3 is TGCGCCAGCAGCCAAGAAAGCGGAAGGTACGAGCAGTACTTC.

The V and J genes are TRBV19 and TRBJ2-7; TRBD2 aligns across 13 bases. Germline-derived CDR1 and CDR2 are LNHDA and SQIVND (reference sequence). The trim removed 3 bases at V and 2 bases at J, leaving 7 bases unmatched. CDR3 size: 17 residues. The DNA of the CDR3 is TGTGCCAGTAGTATGGGGATGGGACTAGCGGGAACCTACGAGCAGTACTTC. Translating it yields CASSMGMGLAGTYEQYF. The full variable domain, rest sourced from reference TRBV19 and TRBJ2-7, is DGGITQSPKYLFRKEGQNVTLSCEQNLNHDAMYWYRQDPGQGLRLIYYSQIVNDFQKGDIAEGYSVSREKKESFPLTVTSAQKNPTAFYLCASSMGMGLAGTYEQYFGPGTRLTVT.

The J gene is TRBJ2-6, the V gene TRBV25-1; TRBD2 matches 7 bases. The CDR3 consists of 17 residues. V shed 4 bases, J shed 0 bases, and the junction held 6 bases outside the gene matches. Germline lookup yields CDR1 MGHDK and CDR2 SYGVNS. As DNA, the CDR3 is TGTGCCAGCAGTGGTAGCGGGCGAAACTCTGGGGCCAACGTCCTGACTTTC. Translating gives CASSGSGRNSGANVLTF.

The chain uses TRBV6-1 and TRBJ1-1; D is undetermined. The germline CDR1 and CDR2 sequences are MNHNS and SASEGT. Trimming removed 8 bases at V and 4 bases at J, with 14 bases between. The CDR3 contains 13 residues. The CDR3 protein is CASGEGSSTEAFF. CDR3 DNA sequence: TGTGCCAGCGGGGAGGGCAGCAGCACTGAAGCTTTCTTT.

On this clone itself: At one end the junction does not follow the germline gene, possibly because of a read error. V and J are TRBV5-3 and TRBJ2-1; 11 bases are shared with TRBD2. TRBV5-3 is an open reading frame whose function is uncertain. The CDR3 runs to 18 residues. The CDR3 loop reads CARSPQPVLAGGYNEQLF. In nucleotides, the CDR3 is TGTGCCAGAAGCCCGCAACCGGTTCTAGCGGGGGGATACAATGAGCAGCTCTTC.

This chain connects TRBV6-4 to TRBJ2-1; a weak D match, TRBD2 (6 bases). V was pared by 0 bases and J by 6 bases, with 9 bases between. The CDR3 length is 14 residues. Germline V CDR1 and CDR2: MRHNA, SNTAGT. The CDR3 sequence is CASSDSTGANEQFF. DNA for the CDR3: TGTGCCAGCAGTGACTCTACGGGAGCCAATGAGCAGTTCTTC.

The CDR3 loop reads CASSQDPLESDTQYF. The CDR3 DNA reads TGCGCCAGCAGCCAAGATCCACTAGAATCGGATACGCAGTATTTT. The chain has TRBV4-1 and TRBJ2-3; D possibly corresponds to TRBD2 (5 bases). V lost 0 bases and J 6 bases, leaving 13 bases between the germline ends. CDR1 is MGHRA and CDR2 is YSYEKL in the germline V gene. This CDR3 has 15 amino acids.

The sample holds one count of this clone. V usage is TRBV9 and J usage is TRBJ2-4, with D perhaps TRBD2 (7 bases). V was clipped by 0 bases and J by 0 bases, with 13 bases between them. The CDR3 totals 17 residues. Germline CDR1 SGDLS, CDR2 YYNGEE. The DNA of the CDR3 is TGTGCCAGCAGCGTAGGGGGGGGACAAGAAGCCAAAAACATTCAGTACTTC. Translating it yields CASSVGGGQEAKNIQYF.

The V call is TRBV9, the J call TRBJ2-1; TRBD2 aligns across 13 bases. The trim removed 1 base at V and 7 bases at J, leaving 2 bases unmatched. The CDR3 contains 15 residues. Germline CDR1 is SGDLS and CDR2 is YYNGEE. CDR3 coding DNA: TGTGCCAGCAGCGTAACTAGCGGGGGGGTTAATGAGCAGTTCTTC. Translated: CASSVTSGGVNEQFF.

The rearrangement links TRBV4-1 to TRBJ1-5; the match to TRBD1 covers 9 bases. The ends lost 0 bases at V and 4 bases at J; junction bases unmatched: 7. CDR1 is MGHRA, CDR2 YSYEKL, per germline. The CDR3 has 17 residues. The CDR3 region is CASSQDGTGLGNQPQHF. The CDR3 nucleotides are TGCGCCAGCAGCCAAGACGGGACAGGGTTGGGGAATCAGCCCCAGCATTTT.

The chain joins TRBV10-2 to TRBJ2-3, with D perhaps TRBD2 (6 bases). V was trimmed by 7 bases and J by 2 bases, leaving 16 bases between them. Looked up from germline, CDR1 is WSHSY and CDR2 is SAAADI. This CDR3 contains 15 residues. The CDR3 DNA follows: TGCGCCAGCATCCCCCCGGGACTGGCCACAGATACGCAGTATTTT. It encodes CASIPPGLATDTQYF.

The chain employs TRBV7-9 and TRBJ1-2, with no clear D. The CDR3 is made up of 15 amino acids. CDR1 is SEHNR and CDR2 is FQNEAQ in the germline V gene (reference sequence). Trimming stripped 5 bases from V and 1 base from J, with 14 bases between. This CDR3 is CASSGDLGVNYGYTF. In DNA form, the CDR3 reads TGTGCCAGCAGCGGGGATCTCGGGGTTAACTATGGCTACACCTTC.

This clone turned up a few times. The chain couples TRBV4-1 to TRBJ2-7, with a tentative D call TRBD1 (5 bases). The V gene's germline CDR1 is MGHRA and CDR2 YSYEKL. With 4 bases removed from V and 5 bases from J, the gap between germline ends came to 15 bases. This CDR3 comprises 14 residues. The CDR3 reads CASSRTGESNEQYF. The CDR3 nucleotides read TGCGCCAGCAGCCGTACAGGAGAATCTAACGAGCAGTACTTC.

V usage is TRBV6-4 and J usage is TRBJ2-1; D is perhaps TRBD2 (5 bases). CDR3 size: 14 residues. The germline gives CDR1 MRHNA, CDR2 SNTAGT. The V and J ends lost 2 bases and 4 bases respectively, with 9 bases between them. The CDR3 loop reads CASSDTGDYNEQFF. As DNA, the CDR3 is TGTGCCAGCAGTGACACCGGGGATTACAATGAGCAGTTCTTC.

The chain has TRBV9 and TRBJ1-3; the D is unclear. V lost 0 bases, J lost 1 base, and 11 bases lay in between. Germline V lookup: CDR1 SGDLS, CDR2 YYNGEE. The CDR3 is made up of 16 amino acids. Here the CDR3 DNA reads TGTGCCAGCAGCGTAGGTGTCGGTTCATCTGGAAACACCATATATTTT. Residues: CASSVGVGSSGNTIYF. Full variable domain (missing parts from reference TRBV9 and TRBJ1-3): DSGVTQTPKHLITATGQRVTLRCSPRSGDLSVYWYQQSLDQGLQFLIQYYNGEERAKGNILERFSAQQFPDLHSELNLSSLELGDSALYFCASSVGVGSSGNTIYFGEGSWLTVV.

CDR3 loop: CASSSQGYNEQFF. CDR3 coding DNA: TGCGCCAGCAGCTCTCAGGGTTACAATGAGCAGTTCTTC. The rearrangement links TRBV5-1 to TRBJ2-1; tentative D call: TRBD1 (5 bases). The CDR3 runs 13 residues. Germline V lookup: CDR1 SGHRS, CDR2 YFSETQ. Trimming took 3 bases from V and 4 from J, leaving 8 bases between them. The entire variable domain, with the rest obtained from reference TRBV5-1 and TRBJ2-1, is as follows: KAGVTQTPRYLIKTRGQQVTLSCSPISGHRSVSWYQQTPGQGLQFLFEYFSETQRNKGNFPGRFSGRQFSNSRSEMNVSTLELGDSALYLCASSSQGYNEQFFGPGTRLTVL.

The genes are TRBV6-6 and TRBJ1-1; no reliable D call. Germline lookup yields CDR1 MNHNY and CDR2 SVGAGI (reference sequence). The length of the CDR3 is 13 residues. Trimming took 3 bases from V and 7 from J, leaving 12 bases between them. The CDR3 loop is CASSYLAGFEAFF. CDR3 sequence (DNA): TGTGCCAGCAGTTATCTCGCGGGGTTTGAAGCTTTCTTT.

V and J are TRBV6-1 and TRBJ1-2; the D gene is possibly TRBD1 (5 bases). V gave up 8 bases and J gave up 3 bases, with 16 bases separating them. The CDR3 is made up of 14 amino acids. CDR1 and CDR2 (germline): MNHNS, SASEGT. The CDR3 nucleotides are TGTGCCAGCGAGCCCTGGCGGGGCCACTATGGCTACACCTTC. Translating it yields CASEPWRGHYGYTF.

This chain connects TRBV5-1 to TRBJ2-1; 7 nucleotides match TRBD2. CDR1 and CDR2 from the germline V gene are SGHRS and YFSETQ. V dropped 5 bases and J dropped 2; count of bases not matched to a gene: 19. CDR3 length: 19 amino acids. In DNA form, the CDR3 reads TGCGCCAGCAGTGACCCAACTCCTTCGAAGAGCGGGACCTACAATGAGCAGTTCTTC. This gives the protein CASSDPTPSKSGTYNEQFF.

The rearrangement uses TRBV6-6 and TRBJ1-5; 7 nucleotides match TRBD1. Germline CDR1 and CDR2: MNHNY and SVGAGI (reference sequence). This CDR3 is built from 16 residues. Unmatched junction bases numbered 7, after V lost 4 bases and J lost 1 base. The CDR3 DNA sequence: TGTGCCAGCAGTTCCGGGGACAGCTCAAGCAATCAGCCCCAGCATTTT. Its protein is CASSSGDSSSNQPQHF.

The V call is TRBV10-2, the J call TRBJ2-2; 9 positions match TRBD1. V gave up 8 bases and J gave up 6 bases; unmatched junction bases: 4. There are 13 residues in the CDR3. In germline, CDR1 is WSHSY, CDR2 SAAADI. The CDR3: CASQGQGSGELFF. For the CDR3, the DNA is TGCGCCAGCCAGGGACAGGGATCCGGGGAGCTGTTTTTT.

This clone was recorded a few times. The V call is TRBV4-1, the J call TRBJ2-1, with D perhaps matching TRBD2 (5 bases). Germline-derived CDR1 and CDR2 are MGHRA and YSYEKL. CDR3 length: 15 amino acids. V lost 2 bases and J 8 bases, leaving 16 bases between the germline ends. This CDR3 reads CASSQPGVAGDEQFF. CDR3 nucleotides: TGCGCCAGCAGCCAACCCGGGGTAGCCGGCGATGAGCAGTTCTTC.

This clone occurred once. The CDR3 is CASSQGEQREAFF. CDR3 DNA sequence: TGCGCCAGCAGCCAAGGCGAGCAGCGAGAAGCTTTCTTT. The chain joins TRBV4-1 to TRBJ1-1; no reliable D call. Germline V gene sequence: CDR1 MGHRA, CDR2 YSYEKL. V dropped 1 base and J dropped 8 bases, with 11 bases sitting between them. This CDR3 has 13 residues.

The gene calls are TRBV5-4 and TRBJ1-1; a possible D gene is TRBD1 (5 bases). The V gene lost 0 bases and the J gene lost 1 base, with 10 bases spanning the gap. Germline V gene sequence: CDR1 SGHNT, CDR2 YYREEE (reference sequence). The CDR3 contains 15 residues. The CDR3 nucleotides are TGTGCCAGCAGCTTGGCCGGGGGAGCGAACACTGAAGCTTTCTTT. Its translation: CASSLAGGANTEAFF.

The chain carries TRBV6-1 and TRBJ2-7; tentatively, D is TRBD1 (5 bases). The V end lost 7 bases, the J end lost 0 bases, and 7 bases lay between the germline ends. The V gene's germline CDR1 is MNHNS and CDR2 SASEGT. The CDR3 is 12 amino acids. Here the CDR3 DNA reads TGTGCCAGCACCGACAGCTCCTACGAGCAGTACTTC. Protein product: CASTDSSYEQYF.

By proportion, this clone is medium-sized. V usage is TRBV19 and J usage is TRBJ1-2, with D possibly TRBD1 on 5 matching bases. CDR1 LNHDA and CDR2 SQIVND come from the germline V gene (reference sequence). This CDR3 has 15 amino acids. Trimming shortened V by 4 bases and J by 1 base, and 13 bases separated the two germline ends. The CDR3 region has the DNA TGTGCCAGTAGTAAGAAGACAGCCTATAACTATGGCTACACCTTC. It encodes CASSKKTAYNYGYTF.

The chain combines TRBV12-5 with TRBJ2-7; 7 nucleotides line up with TRBD1. The length of the CDR3 is 15 residues. The germline CDR1 and CDR2 sequences are LGHNT and FRNRAP. V trimming: 5 bases; J trimming: 2 bases; junction bases outside the gene matches: 9. The CDR3 spells CASGLHRDSPYEQYF. The CDR3 nucleotides read TGTGCTAGTGGTCTACACCGGGACAGTCCCTACGAGCAGTACTTC.